These T cell receptor beta chains were read from a single sample in a study of tumor-infiltrating lymphocytes in localized non-small cell lung cancer. Repertoires were generated with immunoSEQ multiplex PCR, while TCRdb's copy carries only in-frame clones and drops some. The table has about 16,000 clones, 55% to 75% seen once. Sequencing was done on a sample of lung tumor tissue. The receptors were gathered from a human donor with non-small cell lung cancer. The CDR3 runs from the conserved cysteine through the conserved F or W. The order of the fields is clone size, J gene, V gene, D gene, CDR3 DNA, CDR3 protein. A D gene is named only where the DNA matches it firmly. Only part of the rows carry a size: once, few, many, or a class if the clone is expanded.

.,TRBJ1-2,TRBV29-1,.,TGCAGCGCCTGGACTTGGTATGGCTACACCTTC,CSAWTWYGYTF
.,TRBJ2-1,TRBV15,.,TGTGCCACCAGCAGAGACAGGGATGTGTCCTACAATGAGCAGTTCTTC,CATSRDRDVSYNEQFF
.,TRBJ1-5,TRBV19,.,TGTGCCAGTAGGTCGACCCGGGACGGCAATCAGCCCCAGCATTTT,CASRSTRDGNQPQHF
.,TRBJ2-3,TRBV15,TRBD1,TGTGCCACCAGGACGGGACAGACTTTCACAGATACGCAGTATTTT,CATRTGQTFTDTQYF
.,TRBJ1-2,TRBV18,.,TGTGCCAGCTCACCAGTTGGGGGCGCGGACTATGGCTACACCTTC,CASSPVGGADYGYTF
.,TRBJ2-7,TRBV28,.,TGTGCCAGCAGTTACTCCTACGAGCAGTACTTC,CASSYSYEQYF
.,TRBJ1-2,TRBV2,.,TGTGCCAGCAGACGCGGTACGGGGGGCTTCTATGGCTACACCTTC,CASRRGTGGFYGYTF
.,TRBJ1-1,TRBV7-9,.,TGTGCCAGCAGCCCGGGATCGGGGGCCCAGAACACTGAAGCTTTCTTT,CASSPGSGAQNTEAFF
.,TRBJ2-7,TRBV9,TRBD1,TGTGCCAGCAGCGTAAGCTCGACAGGGGTCGGCGAGCAGTACTTC,CASSVSSTGVGEQYF
.,TRBJ1-2,TRBV30,TRBD1,TGTGCCTACCGGGACAGGCGTAACTATGGCTACACCTTC,CAYRDRRNYGYTF
.,TRBJ2-1,TRBV10-3,TRBD2,TGTGCCATCCAAGGACTAGCGGGGGGTAGTGAGCAGTTCTTC,CAIQGLAGGSEQFF
.,TRBJ1-2,TRBV7-1,.,TGTGCCAGCAGCCCCGGACAGTTTCTTGGCTACACCTTC,CASSPGQFLGYTF
.,TRBJ1-2,TRBV27,.,TGTGCCAGCAGCAAAACAGGGTTTATCTATGGCTACACCTTC,CASSKTGFIYGYTF
.,TRBJ2-7,TRBV5-5,TRBD1,TGTGCAAAACGGACAGGGGCAGACGAGCAGTACTTC,CAKRTGADEQYF
few,TRBJ2-5,TRBV11-3,TRBD1,TGTGCCAGCAGCTCCGGGACAGGGGGCGCGGGGGAGACCCAGTACTTC,CASSSGTGGAGETQYF
.,TRBJ2-2,TRBV11-2,.,TGTGCCAGCAGCTTGGACCGTACCGCGAACACCGGGGAGCTGTTTTTT,CASSLDRTANTGELFF
.,TRBJ2-2,TRBV27,TRBD2,TGTGCCAGCAGTTTATCTAGCGGGATAAATGTCGGGGAGCTGTTTTTT,CASSLSSGINVGELFF
.,TRBJ2-1,TRBV4-1,.,TGCGCCAGCAGCATCCGACTCCAACCCCCCTACAATGAGCAGTTCTTC,CASSIRLQPPYNEQFF
few,TRBJ2-3,TRBV7-6,.,TGTGCCAGCAGCATACCGTCCAGGGGAGATACGCAGTATTTT,CASSIPSRGDTQYF
.,TRBJ2-7,TRBV7-2,TRBD1,TGTGCCAGCAGCTTAAGGGGGCGTTTGGACTCCTACGAGCAGTACTTC,CASSLRGRLDSYEQYF
.,TRBJ2-1,TRBV13,TRBD2,TGTGCCAGCAGCCACTGGACTAGCGGGAGGTGGAATGAGCAGTTCTTC,CASSHWTSGRWNEQFF
few,TRBJ1-1,TRBV6-1,.,TGTGCCAGCACTCCCAGGCGAATCGAAGCTGAAGCTTTCTTT,CASTPRRIEAEAFF
.,TRBJ2-1,TRBV19,.,TGTGCCAGTAGTATAGGAACGGGAGCAATCTACAATGAGCAGTTCTTC,CASSIGTGAIYNEQFF
once,TRBJ1-1,TRBV5-4,TRBD1,TGTGCCAGCAGCCCGACAGGGGACACTGAAGCTTTCTTT,CASSPTGDTEAFF
few,TRBJ2-1,TRBV7-2,TRBD2,TGTGCCAGCAGCAGACGGACTAGCGCCCGGAATGAGCAGTTCTTC,CASSRRTSARNEQFF
.,TRBJ2-5,TRBV5-4,.,TGTGCCAGCAGCTTGCATGCGGGGGCCGCGACCCAGTACTTC,CASSLHAGAATQYF
few,TRBJ2-7,TRBV6-1,.,TGTGCCAGCAATGACCCGGTTGACGCGCACTACGAGCAGTACTTC,CASNDPVDAHYEQYF
.,TRBJ2-7,TRBV28,.,TGTGCCAGCAGTCCCCTTGACAGCCGACTGGACGAGCAGTACTTC,CASSPLDSRLDEQYF
.,TRBJ1-3,TRBV11-2,.,TGTGCCAGCAGCTTAGGGGGATACTCTGGAAACACCATATATTTT,CASSLGGYSGNTIYF
.,TRBJ2-2,TRBV7-9,.,TGTGCCAGCAGCTTTTCCCCGGACCTGTTCGGGGAGCTGTTTTTT,CASSFSPDLFGELFF
.,TRBJ2-5,TRBV5-1,.,TGCGCCAGCAGCTTGCAGCTCCAAGAGACCCAGTACTTC,CASSLQLQETQYF
.,TRBJ2-2,TRBV4-2,.,TGTGCCAGCAGCCAACCCTCCGGGACCCTTAACACCGGGGAGCTGTTTTTT,CASSQPSGTLNTGELFF
.,TRBJ2-1,TRBV9,TRBD2,TGTGCCAGCAGCGTAGTAGAGGCCTGGGGAGCGGGGACCTACAATGAGCAGTTCTTC,CASSVVEAWGAGTYNEQFF
few,TRBJ1-2,TRBV27,.,TGTGCCAGCAGTTTATCCCCCGGGACGTTCTATGGCTACACCTTC,CASSLSPGTFYGYTF
once,TRBJ2-3,TRBV29-1,.,TGCAGCGTCATGGGGGGCAGGTCTAGCACAGATACGCAGTATTTT,CSVMGGRSSTDTQYF
few,TRBJ2-6,TRBV2,.,TGTGCCAGCAGTACAGGGCAACCGGGGGCCAACGTCCTGACTTTC,CASSTGQPGANVLTF
.,TRBJ2-6,TRBV5-5,.,TGTGCCAGCAGCTTGGAAGCTGGGGCCAACGTCCTGACTTTC,CASSLEAGANVLTF